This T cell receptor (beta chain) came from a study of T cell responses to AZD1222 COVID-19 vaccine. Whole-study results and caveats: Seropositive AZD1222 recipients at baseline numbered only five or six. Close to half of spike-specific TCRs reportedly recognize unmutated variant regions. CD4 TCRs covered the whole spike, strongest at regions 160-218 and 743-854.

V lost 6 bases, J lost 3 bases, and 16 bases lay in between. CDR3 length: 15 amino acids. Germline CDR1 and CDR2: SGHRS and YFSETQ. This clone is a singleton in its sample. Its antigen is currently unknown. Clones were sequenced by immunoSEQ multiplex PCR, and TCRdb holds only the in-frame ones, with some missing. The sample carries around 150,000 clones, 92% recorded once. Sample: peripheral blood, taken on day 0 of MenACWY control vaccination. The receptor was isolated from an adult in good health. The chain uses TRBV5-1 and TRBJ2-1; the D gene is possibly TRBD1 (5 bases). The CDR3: CASTTGLPNYNEQFF. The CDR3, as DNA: TGCGCCAGCACCACAGGCCTACCGAACTACAATGAGCAGTTCTTC.